Shown below are 26 T cell receptor beta chains from a single sample sequenced in a study of blood T cell repertoires in COVID-19. The repertoire was sequenced with immunoSEQ multiplex PCR; TCRdb's copy has only in-frame clones and lacks some. Of over 250,000 clones in the sample, around 90% were seen once. The sequencing sample was made of peripheral blood. These receptors were obtained from a woman between 45 and 65 years old with COVID-19, enrolled during active disease.

The V call is TRBV5-1, the J call TRBJ1-4; 7 nucleotides match TRBD1. The CDR3 spans 14 residues. J gave up 8 bases and V 0 bases, and 4 bases lay outside the gene matches. CDR1 is SGHRS and CDR2 is YFSETQ in the germline V gene. The CDR3, as DNA: TGCGCCAGCAGCTTGGGCACAGGGGCCGAAAAACTGTTTTTT. The encoded protein is CASSLGTGAEKLFF.

This rearrangement joins TRBV10-1 to TRBJ2-7, with D tentatively TRBD1 (6 bases). Germline assignment: CDR1 WNHNN and CDR2 SYGVQD (reference sequence). V lost 9 bases and J lost 2, with 20 bases in between. The CDR3 runs 15 residues. The DNA of the CDR3 is TGCGCCAGAGGACCGGCCAGGGGACAAACCTACGAGCAGTACTTC. Its translation: CARGPARGQTYEQYF.

The chain joins TRBV3-1 (or the pseudogene TRBV3-2) to TRBJ2-7, with no clear D. The germline gives CDR1 LGHDT, CDR2 YNNKEL (reference sequence). Trimming cost V 10 bases and J 3 bases, with 13 bases left between them. This CDR3 has 12 residues. In DNA form, the CDR3 reads TGTGCCACCTCCTCCTTTAGCTACGAGCAGTACTTC. Translated, it gives CATSSFSYEQYF.

The rearrangement uses TRBV7-6 and TRBJ2-3, with D hard to call. The CDR3 is made up of 15 amino acids. V lost 0 bases and J lost 4, with 11 bases in between. Looked up from germline, CDR1 is SGHVS and CDR2 is FNYEAQ. The CDR3, as DNA: TGTGCCAGCAGCTTAGCCCACCTTGGCCCAGATACGCAGTATTTT. Its protein is CASSLAHLGPDTQYF. The whole variable domain, filled in from reference TRBV7-6 and TRBJ2-3, reads GAGVSQSPRYKVTKRGQDVALRCDPISGHVSLYWYRQALGQGPEFLTYFNYEAQQDKSGLPNDRFSAERPEGSISTLTIQRTEQRDSAMYRCASSLAHLGPDTQYFGPGTRLTVL.

This clone was observed once. The genes are TRBV24-1 and TRBJ2-7; D remains ambiguous. Trimming cost V 3 bases and J 9 bases, with 11 bases left between them. The CDR3 is 12 residues long. CDR1 KGHDR and CDR2 SFDVKD come from the germline V gene. The CDR3 sequence is CATSDILGPQYF. For the CDR3, the DNA is TGTGCCACCAGTGATATCCTTGGGCCGCAGTACTTC.

This clone appeared once. Other DNA sequences in the sample encode the same CDR3. This chain links TRBV19 with TRBJ2-3; D ambiguous. Germline CDR1 is LNHDA and CDR2 is SQIVND (reference sequence). This CDR3 region has 13 residues. V lost 3 bases and J lost 1, with 5 bases in between. The CDR3 DNA reads as TGTGCCAGTAGTATTACGGGCACAGATACGCAGTATTTT. Its protein product is CASSITGTDTQYF.

The chain uses TRBV27 and TRBJ2-7; tentative D call: TRBD2 (5 bases). This CDR3 is built from 15 residues. Germline values: CDR1 MNHEY, CDR2 SMNVEV (reference sequence). Trimming shortened V by 0 bases and J by 7 bases, and 16 bases separated the two germline ends. The chain's CDR3 is CASSLSFLQPGEQYF. The CDR3 DNA is TGTGCCAGCAGTTTATCGTTCCTCCAGCCGGGGGAGCAGTACTTC.

The V and J genes are TRBV18 and TRBJ2-1; D not resolved. Trimming pared 2 bases from V and 9 bases from J, leaving 20 bases between. CDR1 and CDR2 (germline): KGHSH, LQKENI. This CDR3 spans 16 amino acids. The CDR3 coding sequence is TGTGCCAGCTCACCAATGCTGGTGAGTGATGTTGGTGAGCAGTTCTTC. It translates to CASSPMLVSDVGEQFF. The full variable domain, completed using reference TRBV18 and TRBJ2-1, is NAGVMQNPRHLVRRRGQEARLRCSPMKGHSHVYWYRQLPEEGLKFMVYLQKENIIDESGMPKERFSAEFPKEGPSILRIQQVVRGDSAAYFCASSPMLVSDVGEQFFGPGTRLTVL.

The chain carries TRBV6-5 and TRBJ1-5; possibly TRBD1 for D (6 bases). The germline CDR1 and CDR2 sequences are MNHEY and SVGAGI. The CDR3 runs 15 residues. The V and J ends lost 6 bases and 2 bases respectively, with 14 bases between them. This CDR3 is CASRLDRSGNQPQHF. CDR3 DNA: TGTGCCAGCAGGCTAGACAGGTCCGGCAATCAGCCCCAGCATTTT.

The genes are TRBV24-1 and TRBJ2-1; possible D gene TRBD1, 6 bases. Looked up from germline, CDR1 is KGHDR and CDR2 is SFDVKD. Trimming removed 2 bases from V and 9 bases from J, with 10 bases in between. The CDR3 loop spans 13 amino acids. The CDR3: CATSDYRDGEQFF. As DNA, the CDR3 is TGTGCCACCAGTGATTACAGGGATGGTGAGCAGTTCTTC.

This chain uses TRBV11-2 with TRBJ2-3; 11 nucleotides align to TRBD2. V trimming: 5 bases; J trimming: 5 bases; junction bases outside the gene matches: 9. Germline V lookup: CDR1 SGHAT, CDR2 FQNNGV. The CDR3 has 16 residues. DNA for the CDR3: TGTGCCAGCAGCGGCAACCTAGCGGGAGGTCAAGATACGCAGTATTTT. Amino acids: CASSGNLAGGQDTQYF. Based on the CDR3 plus reference TRBV11-2 and TRBJ2-3, the full variable domain is EAGVAQSPRYKIIEKRQSVAFWCNPISGHATLYWYQQILGQGPKLLIQFQNNGVVDDSQLPKDRFSAERLKGVDSTLKIQPAKLEDSAVYLCASSGNLAGGQDTQYFGPGTRLTVL.

This clone turned up a few times. The chain uses TRBV27 and TRBJ2-1; 10 bases align to TRBD1. V dropped 4 bases and J dropped 12; count of bases not matched to a gene: 6. Germline V CDR1 and CDR2: MNHEY, SMNVEV (reference sequence). This CDR3 comprises 13 residues. Here the CDR3 DNA reads TGTGCCAGCAGTTCCGACAGGGGGCGCAGGCAGTTCTTC. Encoded protein: CASSSDRGRRQFF.

The J gene is TRBJ2-5, the V gene TRBV6-5; D ambiguous. The CDR3 is made up of 15 amino acids. CDR1 is MNHEY, CDR2 SVGAGI, per germline. V lost 2 bases, J lost 0 bases, and 10 bases lay in between. CDR3 nucleotide sequence: TGTGCCAGCAGTTACGGAGAACAATACCAAGAGACCCAGTACTTC. Its translation is CASSYGEQYQETQYF.

This clone showed up just a few times. J is TRBJ1-2 and V is TRBV30; perhaps TRBD1 as D (6 bases). Trimming took 4 bases from V and 3 from J, leaving 9 bases between them. The germline gives CDR1 GTSNPN, CDR2 SVGIG (reference sequence). CDR3 length: 12 residues. DNA for the CDR3: TGTGCCTGGAACACAGGGTACTATGGCTACACCTTC. It codes for CAWNTGYYGYTF.

The chain joins TRBV5-6 to TRBJ2-3, with 9 bases aligning to TRBD2. The V segment lost 3 bases and the J segment 6 bases; nucleotides outside the gene matches: 11. There are 16 residues in the CDR3. Germline assignment: CDR1 SGHDT and CDR2 YYEEEE. CDR3 bases: TGTGCCAGCAGCTCGATCCCTAGCGGGGTGGGGGATACGCAGTATTTT. Its translation is CASSSIPSGVGDTQYF.

V usage is TRBV19 and J usage is TRBJ1-6; D is undetermined. Trimming shortened V by 3 bases and J by 5 bases, and 8 bases separated the two germline ends. This CDR3 is 14 amino acids long. Germline CDR1 is LNHDA and CDR2 is SQIVND (reference sequence). The DNA of the CDR3 is TGTGCCAGTAGTATCTTTACAGATAATTCACCCCTCCACTTT. Translated, it gives CASSIFTDNSPLHF.

The chain uses TRBV5-1 and TRBJ1-3; 8 bases are a match to TRBD1. Germline CDR1 is SGHRS and CDR2 is YFSETQ. The CDR3 totals 16 residues. V shed 4 bases and J 0 bases; nucleotides not matched to a gene: 6. Here the CDR3 reads CASSLGQARSGNTIYF. The CDR3 nucleotides are TGCGCCAGCAGCCTGGGACAGGCGCGCTCTGGAAACACCATATATTTT.

This sequence joins TRBV15 and TRBJ2-1, with TRBD1 identical over 9 bases. The CDR3 is made up of 17 amino acids. The V segment lost 2 bases and the J segment 2 bases; nucleotides outside the gene matches: 7. Germline V gene data show CDR1 as LNHNV and CDR2 as YYDKDF (reference sequence). This CDR3 reads CATSRKPGQGPYNEQFF. The CDR3 DNA is TGTGCCACCAGCAGAAAACCGGGACAGGGTCCCTACAATGAGCAGTTCTTC.

The chain couples TRBV5-1 to TRBJ1-5; unclear D gene. Between the trimmed V and J ends, which lost 1 base and 2 bases, there was a span of 10 bases. Germline V lookup: CDR1 SGHRS, CDR2 YFSETQ. The length of the CDR3 is 15 residues. As DNA, the CDR3 is TGCGCCAGCAGCTTGTTACCCGAGGGCAATCAGCCCCAGCATTTT. This gives the protein CASSLLPEGNQPQHF.

The rearrangement uses TRBV12-3 or TRBV12-4 and TRBJ1-5, with D tentatively TRBD1 (5 bases). The CDR3 spans 13 residues. Between the trimmed V and J ends, which lost 6 bases and 6 bases, there was a span of 12 bases. In nucleotides, the CDR3 is TGTGCCAGCAGCCCCCGACAGCCTCAGCCCCAGCATTTT. This gives the protein CASSPRQPQPQHF.

The rearrangement uses TRBV29-1 and TRBJ2-7; 11 bases line up with TRBD1. V lost 7 bases and J lost 6; bases outside the gene matches: 8. CDR1 is SQVTM and CDR2 is ANQGSEA in the germline V gene. The CDR3 extends over 13 amino acids. The CDR3: CSAGGTGGGEQYF. Here the CDR3 DNA reads TGCAGCGCCGGGGGGACAGGGGGTGGCGAGCAGTACTTC.

The genes are TRBV24-1 and TRBJ1-5; 11 bases align to TRBD1. The CDR3 extends over 16 amino acids. Germline-derived CDR1 and CDR2 are KGHDR and SFDVKD. J gave up 7 bases and V 4 bases, and 8 bases lay outside the gene matches. The CDR3 region has the DNA TGTGCCACCAGTGAACGTGGACAGGGGGCAGGGCAGCCCCAGCATTTT. It encodes CATSERGQGAGQPQHF.

The J gene is TRBJ1-2, the V gene TRBV30, with no clear D. In germline, CDR1 is GTSNPN, CDR2 SVGIG (reference sequence). This CDR3 is built from 12 residues. V shed 1 base and J shed 8 bases, with 11 bases lying between them. The CDR3 DNA follows: TGTGCCTGGAGTGAAAGGAGAGAGGGCTACACCTTC. It specifies CAWSERREGYTF.

The CDR3 reads CASSAGTVVREKLFF. DNA for the CDR3: TGTGCCAGCAGTGCCGGGACAGTAGTTAGAGAAAAACTGTTTTTT. The chain is built from TRBV27 and TRBJ1-4; 7 nucleotides agree with TRBD1. Trimming removed 5 bases from V and 8 bases from J; junction bases left unmatched: 11. The CDR3 length is 15 residues. The germline gives CDR1 MNHEY, CDR2 SMNVEV (reference sequence).

To note about this clone: The same CDR3 is also encoded by other DNA sequences in this sample. This chain uses TRBV2 with TRBJ2-7; the match to TRBD1 covers 8 bases. The germline V gene encodes CDR1 SNHLY and CDR2 FYNNEI. Trimming cost V 4 bases and J 1 base; bases outside gene matches: 3. The CDR3 runs to 14 residues. The CDR3: CASSVGDRSYEQYF. The CDR3 region has the DNA TGTGCCAGCAGTGTTGGGGACAGGTCCTACGAGCAGTACTTC. The full variable domain, rest sourced from reference TRBV2 and TRBJ2-7, is EPEVTQTPSHQVTQMGQEVILRCVPISNHLYFYWYRQILGQKVEFLVSFYNNEISEKSEIFDDQFSVERPDGSNFTLKIRSTKLEDSAMYFCASSVGDRSYEQYFGPGTRLTVT.

The chain is built from TRBV7-9 and TRBJ1-6; TRBD1 aligns across 7 bases. Losses at the gene ends were 9 bases for V and 5 bases for J; bases not matched to a gene: 7. The CDR3 contains 14 residues. CDR1 and CDR2 from the germline V gene are SEHNR and FQNEAQ (reference sequence). CDR3 sequence reads: CASIQTGDNSPLHF. The CDR3 DNA reads as TGTGCCAGTATCCAAACAGGGGATAATTCACCCCTCCACTTT.